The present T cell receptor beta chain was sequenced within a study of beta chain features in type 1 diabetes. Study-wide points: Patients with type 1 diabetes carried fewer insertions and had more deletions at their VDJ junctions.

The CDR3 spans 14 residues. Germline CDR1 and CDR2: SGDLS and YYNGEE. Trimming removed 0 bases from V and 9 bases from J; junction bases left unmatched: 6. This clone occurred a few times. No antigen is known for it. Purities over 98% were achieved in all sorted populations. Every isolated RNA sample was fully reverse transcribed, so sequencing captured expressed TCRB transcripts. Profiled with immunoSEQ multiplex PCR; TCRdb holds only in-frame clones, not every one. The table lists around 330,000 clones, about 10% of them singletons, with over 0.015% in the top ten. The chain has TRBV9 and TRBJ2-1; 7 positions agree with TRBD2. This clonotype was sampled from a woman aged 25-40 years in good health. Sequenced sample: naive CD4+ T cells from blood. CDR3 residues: CASSVEGSGFEQFF. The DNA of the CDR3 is TGTGCCAGCAGCGTAGAGGGTAGCGGGTTTGAGCAGTTCTTC.